This T cell receptor beta chain is drawn from a study of shared clonotypes between healthy human individuals. Looking at the study overall: CD4 naive cells filled three plates per donor, CD4 memory three, CD8 naive two and CD8 memory one.

Study-wide findings and caveats: It was the non-shared clonotypes that had lower generation probabilities than clonotypes shared by all four donors. Despite large depth, rarefaction showed incomplete sorted-subset sequencing.

Selected positively for CCR7 and CD45RO-negative, naive CD8 cells excluded terminally differentiated effector memory CD45RA+ cells. Germline CDR1 is SNHLY and CDR2 is FYNNEI. This CDR3 has 14 residues. The V segment lost 7 bases and the J segment 6 bases; nucleotides outside the gene matches: 6. For this clone: Its antigen is as yet unknown.

Several immunoSEQ plates received, in even portions, the genomic DNA of each subset. Clones were sequenced by immunoSEQ multiplex PCR, and TCRdb holds only the in-frame ones, with some missing. Among some 1,900,000 clones listed, just under 95% were seen once. V gene TRBV2 combines with J gene TRBJ2-1; 10 nucleotides agree with TRBD2. Input material: naive CD8+ T cells sorted from blood. The sequence was obtained from a man between 18 and 29 years old in good health. The CDR3 reads CASNPLAGVNEQFF. Written as DNA, the CDR3 is TGTGCCAGCAATCCGCTAGCGGGGGTCAATGAGCAGTTCTTC.